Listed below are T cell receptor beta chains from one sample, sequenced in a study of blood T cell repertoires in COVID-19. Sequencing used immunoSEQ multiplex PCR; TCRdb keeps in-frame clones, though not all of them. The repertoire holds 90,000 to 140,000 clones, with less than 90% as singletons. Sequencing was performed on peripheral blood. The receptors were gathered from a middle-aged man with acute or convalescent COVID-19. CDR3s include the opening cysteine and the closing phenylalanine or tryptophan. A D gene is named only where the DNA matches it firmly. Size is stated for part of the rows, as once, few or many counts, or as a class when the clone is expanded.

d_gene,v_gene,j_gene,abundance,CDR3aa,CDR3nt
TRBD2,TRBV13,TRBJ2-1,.,CASSSTGLAGGNNEQFF,TGTGCCAGCAGCTCCACGGGACTAGCGGGAGGGAACAATGAGCAGTTCTTC
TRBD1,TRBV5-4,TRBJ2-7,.,CASSTGQGAYEQYF,TGTGCCAGCAGCACAGGACAGGGGGCCTACGAGCAGTACTTC
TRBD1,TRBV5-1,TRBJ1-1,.,CASSTGGYTEAFF,TGCGCCAGCAGCACAGGGGGGTACACTGAAGCTTTCTTT
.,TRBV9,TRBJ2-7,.,CASSVGGATYEQYF,TGTGCCAGCAGCGTTGGCGGTGCGACCTACGAGCAGTACTTC
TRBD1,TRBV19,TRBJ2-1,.,CASRGGQVYNEQFF,TGTGCCAGTAGGGGTGGACAGGTTTACAATGAGCAGTTCTTC
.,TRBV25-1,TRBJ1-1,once,CASSEIGYTEAFF,TGTGCCAGCAGTGAGATTGGCTACACTGAAGCTTTCTTT
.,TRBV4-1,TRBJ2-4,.,CASSQPTEGMAKNIQYF,TGCGCCAGCAGCCAACCGACCGAGGGTATGGCCAAAAACATTCAGTACTTC
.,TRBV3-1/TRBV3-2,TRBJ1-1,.,CASSQESSVAFF,TGTGCCAGCAGCCAAGAGAGTAGCGTAGCTTTCTTT
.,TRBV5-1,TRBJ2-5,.,CASSLYETQYF,TGCGCCAGCAGCTTGTATGAGACCCAGTACTTC
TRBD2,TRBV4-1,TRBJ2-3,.,CASSHFIRLAGGLGADTQYF,TGCGCCAGCAGCCACTTCATACGACTAGCGGGAGGGTTAGGGGCAGATACGCAGTATTTT
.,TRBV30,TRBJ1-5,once,CAWSGGSNQPQHF,TGTGCATGGTCGGGGGGTAGCAATCAGCCCCAGCATTTT
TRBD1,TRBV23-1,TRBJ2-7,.,CASSQSLWDRVGSYEQYF,TGCGCCAGCAGTCAATCCCTCTGGGACAGGGTGGGGTCCTACGAGCAGTACTTC
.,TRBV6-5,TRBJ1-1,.,CASSLQGFTEAFF,TGTGCCAGCAGTCTCCAGGGTTTCACTGAAGCTTTCTTT
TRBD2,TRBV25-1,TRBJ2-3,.,CASSGLAGNTDTQYF,TGTGCCAGCAGTGGGCTAGCGGGGAACACAGATACGCAGTATTTT
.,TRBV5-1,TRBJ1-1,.,CASSPGHRNTEAFF,TGCGCCAGCAGCCCAGGACACCGCAACACTGAAGCTTTCTTT
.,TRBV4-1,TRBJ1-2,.,CASSQGSGLYGYTF,TGCGCCAGCAGCCAAGGTTCGGGACTCTATGGCTACACCTTC
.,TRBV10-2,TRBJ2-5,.,CASSEWELEETQYF,TGCGCCAGCAGTGAATGGGAGCTGGAAGAGACCCAGTACTTC
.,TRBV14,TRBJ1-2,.,CASSPITGGNYGYTF,TGTGCCAGCAGCCCGATCACAGGAGGGAACTATGGCTACACCTTC
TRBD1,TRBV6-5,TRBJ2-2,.,CASSFFRGPDTGELFF,TGTGCCAGCAGTTTTTTCAGGGGGCCGGACACCGGGGAGCTGTTTTTT
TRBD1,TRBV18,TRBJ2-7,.,CASSPPGQGTYEQYF,TGTGCCAGCTCACCACCGGGACAGGGAACCTACGAGCAGTACTTC
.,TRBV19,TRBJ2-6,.,CASIRQGSLSGANVLTF,TGTGCCAGTATCCGTCAGGGTAGCCTCTCTGGGGCCAACGTCCTGACTTTC
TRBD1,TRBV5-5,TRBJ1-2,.,CASSLDTRSTGAGYTF,TGTGCCAGCAGCTTGGATACCCGGTCGACAGGGGCTGGCTACACCTTC
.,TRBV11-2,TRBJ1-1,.,CASSLSRGAFF,TGTGCCAGCAGCTTGTCGCGGGGAGCTTTCTTT
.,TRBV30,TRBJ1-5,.,CAWSTVIGQPQHF,TGTGCCTGGAGTACCGTGATCGGTCAGCCCCAGCATTTT
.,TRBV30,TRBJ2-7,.,CAWSPGNEQYF,TGTGCCTGGAGCCCAGGGAACGAGCAGTACTTC
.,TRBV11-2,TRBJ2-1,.,CASRLPGSSIHEQFF,TGTGCCAGTAGGCTGCCCGGGTCCTCTATCCATGAGCAGTTCTTC
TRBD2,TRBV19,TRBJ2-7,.,CASSPAGGPYEQYF,TGTGCCAGTAGCCCAGCGGGAGGGCCCTACGAGCAGTACTTC
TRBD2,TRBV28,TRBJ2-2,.,CASSTPTSGTGELFF,TGTGCCAGCAGTACACCGACTAGCGGCACCGGGGAGCTGTTTTTT
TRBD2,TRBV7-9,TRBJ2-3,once,CASRPSGGTTDTQYF,TGTGCCAGCAGACCTAGCGGGGGGACCACAGATACGCAGTATTTT
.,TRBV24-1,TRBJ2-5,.,CATSDPGSQETQYF,TGTGCCACCAGTGATCCTGGCAGCCAAGAGACCCAGTACTTC
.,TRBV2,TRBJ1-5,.,CASSDGRNSNQPQHF,TGTGCCAGCAGTGACGGCAGGAATAGCAATCAGCCCCAGCATTTT
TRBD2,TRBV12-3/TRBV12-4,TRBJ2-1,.,CASRTSDQEQFF,TGTGCCAGCCGGACTAGCGACCAAGAGCAGTTCTTC
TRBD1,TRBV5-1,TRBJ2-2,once,CASSRDRGSGELFF,TGCGCCAGCAGCCGGGACAGGGGGAGCGGGGAGCTGTTTTTT
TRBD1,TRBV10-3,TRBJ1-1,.,CAISKRQGENAEAFF,TGTGCCATCAGTAAAAGACAGGGGGAGAACGCTGAAGCTTTCTTT
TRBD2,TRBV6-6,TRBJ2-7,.,CASTLRGGLDEQYF,TGTGCCAGCACCCTACGCGGGGGGTTGGACGAGCAGTACTTC
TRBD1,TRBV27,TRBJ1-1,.,CASSNRQGINTEAFF,TGTGCCAGCAGTAACAGACAGGGTATTAACACTGAAGCTTTCTTT
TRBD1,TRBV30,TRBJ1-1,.,CAWDSGTGANTEAFF,TGTGCCTGGGACTCCGGGACAGGGGCGAACACTGAAGCTTTCTTT
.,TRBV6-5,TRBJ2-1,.,CATWDTYNEQFF,TGTGCCACTTGGGACACTTACAATGAGCAGTTCTTC
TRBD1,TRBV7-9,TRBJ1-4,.,CASSPGTGMYEKLFF,TGTGCCAGCAGCCCCGGGACAGGAATGTATGAAAAACTGTTTTTT
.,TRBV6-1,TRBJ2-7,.,CASSETPPGTYEQYF,TGTGCCAGCAGTGAAACCCCCCCGGGGACCTACGAGCAGTACTTC
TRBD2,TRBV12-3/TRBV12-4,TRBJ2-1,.,CASSGLVYNEQFF,TGTGCCAGCAGCGGACTAGTCTACAATGAGCAGTTCTTC
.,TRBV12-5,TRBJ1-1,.,CASGLGQTEAFF,TGTGCTAGTGGTCTAGGACAGACTGAAGCTTTCTTT
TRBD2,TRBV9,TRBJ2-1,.,CASSSTSGVYNEQFF,TGTGCCAGCAGCTCCACTAGCGGGGTATACAATGAGCAGTTCTTC
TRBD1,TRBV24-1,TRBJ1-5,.,CATSDSTGGWQPQHF,TGTGCCACCAGTGATTCTACAGGGGGCTGGCAGCCCCAGCATTTT
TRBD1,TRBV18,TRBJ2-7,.,CASSPLVPGQGTYEQYF,TGTGCCAGCTCACCACTGGTTCCAGGACAGGGCACCTACGAGCAGTACTTC
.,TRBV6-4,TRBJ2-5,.,CASSVEQGETQYF,TGTGCCAGCAGTGTGGAACAGGGAGAGACCCAGTACTTC
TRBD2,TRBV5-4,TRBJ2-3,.,CASSSETSGRRAQYF,TGTGCCAGCAGCTCCGAGACTAGCGGGAGACGAGCGCAGTATTTT
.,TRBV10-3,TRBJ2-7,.,CASQDNPYEQYF,TGTGCCAGCCAGGACAATCCCTACGAGCAGTACTTC
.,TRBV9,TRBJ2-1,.,CASSPRGQGGYNEQFF,TGTGCCAGCAGCCCACGTGGGCAGGGCGGCTACAATGAGCAGTTCTTC
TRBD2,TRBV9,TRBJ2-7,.,CASSVGSSGAPYEQYF,TGTGCCAGCAGCGTAGGATCTAGCGGGGCCCCCTACGAGCAGTACTTC
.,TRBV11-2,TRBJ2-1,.,CASSLLDNEQFF,TGTGCCAGCAGCCTACTAGACAATGAGCAGTTCTTC
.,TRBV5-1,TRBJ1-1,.,CASSYTGEDEAFF,TGCGCCAGCAGCTACACAGGAGAAGATGAAGCTTTCTTT
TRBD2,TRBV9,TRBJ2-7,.,CASSARTSGGTYEQYF,TGTGCCAGCAGCGCACGGACTAGCGGGGGAACCTACGAGCAGTACTTC
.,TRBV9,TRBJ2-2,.,CASSSRTTGELFF,TGTGCCAGCAGCTCTCGGACAACCGGGGAGCTGTTTTTT
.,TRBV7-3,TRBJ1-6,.,CASSLTGIANSPLHF,TGTGCCAGCAGTCTGACCGGGATAGCGAATTCACCCCTCCACTTT